The 27 T cell receptor beta chains reported below all come from one sample, sequenced in a study of shared T cell receptors in the human thymus. The repertoire was sequenced with immunoSEQ multiplex PCR; TCRdb's copy has only in-frame clones and lacks some. Among 700,000 to 750,000 clones listed, 70% to 90% were seen once. The sample was also linked to a second study, of human thymus T cells.

Sequencing was carried out using thymocytes. The receptor source for this set is a girl less than two years old with a congenital heart defect.

V usage is TRBV7-2 and J usage is TRBJ1-2; no definite D call. V gave up 1 base and J gave up 6 bases, with 9 bases separating them. In germline, CDR1 is SGHTA, CDR2 FQGNSA. This CDR3 region has 13 residues. This CDR3 is CASSLDPGNGYTF. The CDR3 DNA reads as TGTGCCAGCAGCTTAGATCCCGGTAATGGCTACACCTTC.

The chain couples TRBV9 to TRBJ2-1, with D perhaps matching TRBD2 (5 bases). Trimming removed 6 bases from V and 7 bases from J, with 14 bases in between. CDR1 and CDR2 (germline): SGDLS, YYNGEE. This CDR3 comprises 13 residues. The CDR3 coding sequence is TGTGCCAGCACCCCATATCGGGGAAATGAGCAGTTCTTC. This sequence encodes CASTPYRGNEQFF. The full variable domain, in which reference TRBV9 and TRBJ2-1 provide the parts outside the CDR3, is DSGVTQTPKHLITATGQRVTLRCSPRSGDLSVYWYQQSLDQGLQFLIQYYNGEERAKGNILERFSAQQFPDLHSELNLSSLELGDSALYFCASTPYRGNEQFFGPGTRLTVL.

This clone was counted a few times. This chain connects TRBV12-5 to TRBJ2-1, with D perhaps matching TRBD2 (5 bases). The CDR3 is made up of 15 amino acids. Germline V CDR1 and CDR2: LGHNT, FRNRAP. The germline V and J ends were trimmed by 5 bases and 10 bases, with 21 bases remaining between them. The CDR3 DNA is TGTGCTAGTGGTCGAACAGCCCTTGGACGGGAAGAGCAGTTCTTC. Translation: CASGRTALGREEQFF.

Written as DNA, the CDR3 is TGTGCCAGCATCCCCGGGTCTTCTTCAATGAACACTGAAGCTTTCTTT. As protein: CASIPGSSSMNTEAFF. This sequence joins TRBV28 and TRBJ1-1; D remains unclear. Trimming pared 7 bases from V and 0 bases from J, leaving 18 bases between. This CDR3 region has 16 residues. Germline-derived CDR1 and CDR2 are MDHEN and SYDVKM.

The genes are TRBV25-1 and TRBJ1-5; TRBD1 matches 7 bases. Germline CDR1 and CDR2: MGHDK and SYGVNS. This CDR3 has 12 amino acids. Trimming removed 1 base from V and 9 bases from J; junction bases left unmatched: 0. The CDR3 DNA reads TGTGCCAGCAGTGAATCAGGGGGGCCCCAGCATTTT. It translates to CASSESGGPQHF.

The rearrangement uses TRBV9 and TRBJ2-2, with TRBD1 matching over 9 bases. This CDR3 spans 15 amino acids. Germline V gives CDR1 SGDLS, CDR2 YYNGEE. The V and J ends lost 0 bases and 7 bases, in that order; junction bases with no gene match: 4. In DNA form, the CDR3 reads TGTGCCAGCAGCGTAGACAGGGGGCCCGGCGGGGAGCTGTTTTTT. This sequence encodes CASSVDRGPGGELFF. Looking up the rest from reference TRBV9 and TRBJ2-2 gives the full variable domain: DSGVTQTPKHLITATGQRVTLRCSPRSGDLSVYWYQQSLDQGLQFLIQYYNGEERAKGNILERFSAQQFPDLHSELNLSSLELGDSALYFCASSVDRGPGGELFFGEGSRLTVL.

DNA for the CDR3: TGTGCCAGCAGCTTGCTAGGGGGTACAGATACGCAGTATTTT. Amino acids: CASSLLGGTDTQYF. The V and J genes are TRBV5-8 and TRBJ2-3; D might be TRBD1 (6 bases). The CDR3 is made up of 14 amino acids. Between the trimmed V and J ends, which lost 1 base and 3 bases, there was a span of 9 bases. The germline V gene has CDR1 SGHTS and CDR2 YDEGEE.

This clone was counted once. This CDR3 reads CASSLMWWAYGYTF. The CDR3 DNA is TGTGCCAGCAGTTTAATGTGGTGGGCCTATGGCTACACCTTC. The chain links TRBV28 to TRBJ1-2; D not certain. V shed 2 bases and J shed 4 bases, with 11 bases lying between them. The CDR3 has 14 amino acids. In germline, CDR1 is MDHEN, CDR2 SYDVKM.

The gene calls are TRBV19 and TRBJ1-6, with TRBD1 identical over 7 bases. Germline V lookup: CDR1 LNHDA, CDR2 SQIVND (reference sequence). Trimming cost V 4 bases and J 7 bases; bases outside gene matches: 7. The CDR3 loop spans 15 amino acids. The CDR3: CASSTPGGGNSPLHF. CDR3 DNA: TGTGCCAGTAGTACCCCCGGAGGGGGCAATTCACCCCTCCACTTT.

The chain recombines TRBV4-1 with TRBJ1-1; 7 nucleotides align to TRBD1. The CDR3 runs 17 residues. Unmatched junction bases numbered 7, after V lost 0 bases and J lost 0 bases. Looked up from germline, CDR1 is MGHRA and CDR2 is YSYEKL. CDR3 DNA: TGCGCCAGCAGCCAAGATCGACAGGGACCAATGAACACTGAAGCTTTCTTT. Amino acid sequence: CASSQDRQGPMNTEAFF.

V is TRBV27 and J is TRBJ2-1; D possibly corresponds to TRBD1 (5 bases). Germline CDR1 reads MNHEY; CDR2 reads SMNVEV (reference sequence). The CDR3 consists of 18 residues. The V and J ends lost 4 bases and 9 bases respectively, with 28 bases between them. The CDR3 sequence: CASSYHGPGRPMRFEQFF. CDR3 nucleotides: TGTGCCAGCAGTTATCACGGGCCAGGGCGCCCTATGCGATTTGAGCAGTTCTTC.

This clone was detected a few times. This chain uses TRBV14 with TRBJ1-6; TRBD1 matches at 8 bases. The CDR3 consists of 21 residues. Germline assignment: CDR1 SGHDN and CDR2 FVKESK. V gave up 1 base and J gave up 3 bases; unmatched junction bases: 17. In DNA form, the CDR3 reads TGTGCCAGCAGCCAAGGGGCCGGGACAGGTGGAAGAAAGGACTATAATTCACCCCTCCACTTT. Protein product: CASSQGAGTGGRKDYNSPLHF.

This chain connects TRBV19 to TRBJ1-1; D not resolved. This CDR3 has 14 amino acids. Germline assignment: CDR1 LNHDA and CDR2 SQIVND (reference sequence). Trimming took off 2 bases at V and 4 bases at J, with 11 bases between the two ends. The CDR3 coding sequence is TGTGCCAGTAGTATAAATGACGGAGGCACTGAAGCTTTCTTT. Translating it yields CASSINDGGTEAFF.

V is TRBV5-1 and J is TRBJ1-6; no firm D call. Germline assignment: CDR1 SGHRS and CDR2 YFSETQ. V was cut by 3 bases and J by 8 bases, with 12 bases left in between. This CDR3 is 14 amino acids long. CDR3 residues: CASSSMVAHSPLHF. In DNA, the CDR3 is TGCGCCAGCAGCTCGATGGTGGCTCATTCACCCCTCCACTTT.

This clone showed up just once. V usage is TRBV5-5 and J usage is TRBJ2-7, with 7 bases matching TRBD1. Trimming took 3 bases from V and 0 from J; bases not matched to a gene: 6. This CDR3 is 15 amino acids long. CDR1 SGHKS and CDR2 YYEKEE come from the germline V gene (reference sequence). CDR3 sequence: CASSSGTVNSYEQYF. DNA of the CDR3: TGTGCCAGCAGCTCGGGGACAGTGAACTCCTACGAGCAGTACTTC.

The gene calls are TRBV13 and TRBJ1-1, with D possibly matching TRBD1 (5 bases). V lost 5 bases and J 4 bases, leaving 32 bases between the germline ends. From germline, CDR1 is PRHDT and CDR2 FYEKMQ (reference sequence). This CDR3 is 20 amino acids long. CDR3 nucleotides: TGTGCCAGCAGCCCCAAAAGGGCCCGGGCAGGGTATAGTTTTGGCACTGAAGCTTTCTTT. It is translated as CASSPKRARAGYSFGTEAFF.

In its sample, this clone was seen a few times. The J gene is TRBJ2-7, the V gene TRBV5-4, with 7 nucleotides matching TRBD1. The CDR3 covers 14 residues. Trimming took 0 bases from V and 3 from J; bases not matched to a gene: 3. Germline-derived CDR1 and CDR2 are SGHNT and YYREEE (reference sequence). The CDR3 loop is CASSLGDRYYEQYF. CDR3 coding DNA: TGTGCCAGCAGCTTGGGGGACAGATACTACGAGCAGTACTTC.

The chain couples TRBV28 to TRBJ2-7; D may be TRBD2 (6 bases). Germline V gives CDR1 MDHEN, CDR2 SYDVKM. This CDR3 contains 14 residues. Trimming pared 2 bases from V and 7 bases from J, leaving 15 bases between. The DNA of the CDR3 is TGTGCCAGCAGTTTAGGGGGAGGCTTAGGTGAGCAGTACTTC. It yields the protein CASSLGGGLGEQYF.

The V and J genes are TRBV4-1 and TRBJ2-3, with TRBD2 identical over 12 bases. Germline V gene sequence: CDR1 MGHRA, CDR2 YSYEKL. The CDR3 is 18 amino acids. J lost 4 bases, V lost 0 bases, and 8 bases had no gene match. The CDR3 coding sequence is TGCGCCAGCAGCCAAGATCAGGCTAGCGGGGGGGCCGCAGATACGCAGTATTTT. Its translation is CASSQDQASGGAADTQYF.

The chain employs TRBV11-3 and TRBJ1-2, with 12 positions matching TRBD1. Unmatched junction bases numbered 9, after V lost 1 base and J lost 0 bases. Germline V gene lookup returns CDR1 SGHNT and CDR2 YENEEA. The CDR3 is 19 amino acids. Here the CDR3 DNA reads TGTGCCAGCAGCTTAGGGGTACCGGGACAGGGGGCTTCTAACTATGGCTACACCTTC. Encoded protein: CASSLGVPGQGASNYGYTF.

The chain couples TRBV5-1 to TRBJ2-5, with D unclear. Trimming left V 6 bases short and J 4 bases short, with 10 bases between. This CDR3 region has 12 residues. Germline V lookup: CDR1 SGHRS, CDR2 YFSETQ. DNA for the CDR3: TGCGCCAGCAACGGATCGGGAGAGACCCAGTACTTC. Its translation: CASNGSGETQYF.

The gene calls are TRBV27 and TRBJ2-2, with TRBD1 identical over 9 bases. The CDR3 runs to 19 residues. J was trimmed by 4 bases and V by 5 bases; bases with no gene match: 17. Germline V gene lookup returns CDR1 MNHEY and CDR2 SMNVEV (reference sequence). The DNA of the CDR3 is TGTGCCAGCAGTCCATTACCGTACAGGGGGCGTCGCCGCACCGGGGAGCTGTTTTTT. Translated: CASSPLPYRGRRRTGELFF.

V usage is TRBV9 and J usage is TRBJ2-3, with 11 bases lining up with TRBD1. The germline V gene encodes CDR1 SGDLS and CDR2 YYNGEE. V dropped 4 bases and J dropped 0; count of bases not matched to a gene: 16. The CDR3 is 20 amino acids. The CDR3 loop reads CASSPQYRRDRGTSTDTQYF. The CDR3 nucleotides are TGTGCCAGCAGCCCCCAATACCGGAGGGACAGGGGGACTAGCACAGATACGCAGTATTTT.

V gene TRBV5-7 combines with J gene TRBJ2-5; 16 bases line up with TRBD2. TRBV5-7 has ORF status, its function being uncertain. V gave up 2 bases and J gave up 5 bases; unmatched junction bases: 6. The CDR3 loop spans 17 amino acids. CDR3 in DNA: TGTGCCAGCAGCTTCGAGGGACTAGCGGGGGGGACGGAGACCCAGTACTTC. Amino acid sequence: CASSFEGLAGGTETQYF.

The chain carries TRBV29-1 and TRBJ2-1, with TRBD2 matching over 7 bases. The CDR3 is 14 amino acids. With 2 bases clipped from V and 7 bases from J, the junction kept 8 bases outside the gene matches. Germline V gene sequence: CDR1 SQVTM, CDR2 ANQGSEA. Here the CDR3 DNA reads TGCAGCGTTGAATTGCGGGGGAACCGGAATGAGCAGTTCTTC. Protein sequence: CSVELRGNRNEQFF.

About this clone: This CDR3 is also generated by other DNA sequences in the sample. The J gene is TRBJ1-6, the V gene TRBV27, with TRBD1 matching 10 bases. V shed 4 bases, J shed 8 bases, and the junction held 2 bases outside the gene matches. Looked up from germline, CDR1 is MNHEY and CDR2 is SMNVEV (reference sequence). The length of the CDR3 is 14 residues. CDR3 residues: CASSSGTGDSPLHF. Here the CDR3 DNA reads TGTGCCAGCAGTTCCGGGACAGGGGATTCACCCCTCCACTTT.

This chain joins TRBV27 and TRBJ2-1; possibly TRBD1 for D (6 bases). Germline V gene lookup returns CDR1 MNHEY and CDR2 SMNVEV (reference sequence). The CDR3 runs 13 residues. The ends were cut back, 11 bases at V and 8 bases at J, with 19 bases in the middle. The CDR3 reads CALSGVPFYEQFF. The CDR3 bases are TGTGCCTTATCAGGGGTGCCCTTCTATGAGCAGTTCTTC.